Shown below are 17 T cell receptor beta chains from a single sample sequenced in a study of vaccination and CD4 T cells after COVID-19. This sample's treatment: roughly ten-day PBMC culture with coronavirus spike peptide pools or control peptides (ViraFEST assay). No cognate antigen is known for these TCRs. Scientists ran DNA taken from cultured CD4+ T cells through the Oncomine TCR Beta short-read assay for sequencing. TCRdb processed the PCR reads anew with MiXCR; each CDR3 protein has one entry. The sample lists tens of thousands of distinct CDR3 sequences, about 51% occurring once. Sequencing was performed on CD4+ T cells from blood, cultured in vitro. These receptors came from a human donor who had recovered from COVID-19.

This clonotype came up once. The V and J genes are TRBV9 and TRBJ2-1; TRBD2 is a possible D gene (6 bases). The CDR3 sequence is 16 residues long. The V gene lost 2 bases and the J gene lost 7 bases, with 19 bases spanning the gap. Germline V lookup: CDR1 SGDLS, CDR2 YYNGEE. The CDR3 protein is CASSVGRSGRWNEQFF. CDR3 nucleotides: TGTGCCAGCAGCGTTGGGAGGTCGGGCCGGTGGAATGAGCAGTTCTTC.

The DNA for the CDR3 is TGCAGTGCTCCCCCGGAGGTTAACTATGGCTACACCTTC. Its translation: CSAPPEVNYGYTF. The chain is built from TRBV20-1 and TRBJ1-2; D unclear. CDR1 is DFQATT and CDR2 is SNEGSKA in the germline V gene (reference sequence). CDR3 length: 13 amino acids. Trimming pared 5 bases from V and 1 base from J, leaving 11 bases between.

This chain connects TRBV9 to TRBJ1-2; D is undetermined. This CDR3 is 13 amino acids long. The ends were cut back, 7 bases at V and 2 bases at J, with 12 bases in the middle. CDR1 and CDR2 from the germline V gene are SGDLS and YYNGEE. The CDR3 is CASGLSGNYGYTF. The CDR3 DNA is TGTGCCAGCGGACTCAGTGGAAACTATGGCTACACCTTC.

The chain links TRBV6-5 to TRBJ1-6, with D possibly TRBD1 on 5 matching bases. The CDR3 contains 11 residues. Germline-derived CDR1 and CDR2 are MNHEY and SVGAGI. Deletions cut 4 bases from V and 12 bases from J, with 7 bases between. The CDR3 sequence: CASSSGGPLHF. As DNA, the CDR3 is TGTGCCAGCAGTTCCGGGGGACCCCTCCACTTT.

The chain has TRBV28 and TRBJ1-4; a possible D gene is TRBD1 (5 bases). CDR1 and CDR2 (germline): MDHEN, SYDVKM. This CDR3 comprises 14 residues. Trimming stripped 8 bases from V and 7 bases from J, with 17 bases between. DNA of the CDR3: TGTGCCAGCTCCCATAGAGGGGAGAGTGAAAAACTGTTTTTT. This sequence encodes CASSHRGESEKLFF.

This sequence joins TRBV7-8 and TRBJ2-1; D tentatively reads TRBD1 or TRBD2 (5 bases each). V was trimmed by 5 bases and J by 12 bases, leaving 14 bases between them. Looked up from germline, CDR1 is SGHVS and CDR2 is FQNEAQ. CDR3 length: 12 residues. CDR3 coding DNA: TGTGCCAGCAGCCATTCCGGGACCGGGCAGTTCTTC. Its protein product is CASSHSGTGQFF. Full variable domain (outside the CDR3, taken from reference TRBV7-8 and TRBJ2-1): GAGVSQSPRYKVAKRGQDVALRCDPISGHVSLFWYQQALGQGPEFLTYFQNEAQLDKSGLPSDRFFAERPEGSVSTLKIQRTQQEDSAVYLCASSHSGTGQFFGPGTRLTVL.

The rearrangement joins TRBV28 to TRBJ1-5; D is unclear. The CDR3 spans 13 residues. Trimming took off 7 bases at V and 1 base at J, with 8 bases between the two ends. CDR1 and CDR2 from the germline V gene are MDHEN and SYDVKM. The CDR3 coding sequence is TGTGCCAGCATTTTCGGGAGCAATCAGCCCCAGCATTTT. It translates to CASIFGSNQPQHF.

The gene calls are TRBV20-1 and TRBJ2-3, with 8 positions matching TRBD2. The germline V gene has CDR1 DFQATT and CDR2 SNEGSKA (reference sequence). J was trimmed by 9 bases and V by 5 bases; bases with no gene match: 7. The CDR3 sequence is 12 residues long. The CDR3 spells CSALPGGGTQYF. In DNA form, the CDR3 reads TGCAGTGCTCTGCCCGGGGGGGGAACGCAGTATTTT.

The rearrangement joins TRBV19 to TRBJ1-5, with D possibly being TRBD1 (5 bases). V lost 4 bases and J lost 4, with 11 bases in between. The CDR3 has 14 residues. Germline lookup yields CDR1 LNHDA and CDR2 SQIVND (reference sequence). CDR3 protein: CASSTGTGNQPQHF. The DNA of the CDR3 is TGTGCCAGTAGTACCGGGACGGGTAATCAGCCCCAGCATTTT.

The chain has TRBV6-1 and TRBJ1-5, with D unresolved. Between the trimmed V and J ends, which lost 6 bases and 0 bases, there was a span of 6 bases. The germline gives CDR1 MNHNS, CDR2 SASEGT. The CDR3 runs 13 residues. Here the CDR3 DNA reads TGTGCCAGCAGATTGAATAGCAATCAGCCCCAGCATTTT. Amino acids: CASRLNSNQPQHF.

The rearrangement joins TRBV27 to TRBJ1-2; 12 bases map to TRBD1. Germline lookup yields CDR1 MNHEY and CDR2 SMNVEV (reference sequence). The CDR3 is 16 amino acids. V lost 6 bases, J lost 4 bases, and 9 bases stayed unmatched. The CDR3, as DNA: TGTGCCAGCAGCTACGGGACAGGGGGCAATCCCTATGGCTACACCTTC. It is translated as CASSYGTGGNPYGYTF.

V and J are TRBV7-2 and TRBJ1-4, with 9 nucleotides matching TRBD1. The ends lost 3 bases at V and 7 bases at J; junction bases unmatched: 6. Germline V lookup: CDR1 SGHTA, CDR2 FQGNSA. The length of the CDR3 is 15 residues. The CDR3 DNA is TGTGCCAGCAGCTTGACCGGGACAGGGTTTGAAAAACTGTTTTTT. This translates into CASSLTGTGFEKLFF.

The chain carries TRBV6-5 and TRBJ2-1; D could derive from TRBD1 or TRBD2 (5 bases each). Trimming removed 4 bases from V and 1 base from J, with 14 bases in between. The germline V gene encodes CDR1 MNHEY and CDR2 SVGAGI. This CDR3 is built from 16 residues. The CDR3 is CASSSRRGDSYNEQFF. Written as DNA, the CDR3 is TGTGCCAGCAGTTCACGACGAGGGGATTCCTACAATGAGCAGTTCTTC.

The chain has TRBV6-1 and TRBJ2-5; D is undetermined. The germline V gene has CDR1 MNHNS and CDR2 SASEGT. The CDR3 has 16 amino acids. The ends were cut back, 6 bases at V and 4 bases at J, with 21 bases in the middle. The CDR3 loop is CASREKAPRQVETQYF. The CDR3 coding sequence is TGTGCCAGCAGGGAGAAAGCGCCCCGGCAGGTAGAGACCCAGTACTTC.

This chain links TRBV19 with TRBJ1-4; D ambiguous. CDR1 is LNHDA and CDR2 is SQIVND in the germline V gene (reference sequence). The CDR3 consists of 14 residues. V was trimmed by 3 bases and J by 4 bases, leaving 9 bases between them. The CDR3 sequence is CASSMASLNEKLFF. Written as DNA, the CDR3 is TGTGCCAGTAGTATGGCCAGCCTTAATGAAAAACTGTTTTTT.

V gene TRBV20-1 combines with J gene TRBJ2-3; 8 bases match TRBD2. V was clipped by 1 base and J by 1 base; unmatched bases: 7. The CDR3 runs 16 residues. The germline V gene encodes CDR1 DFQATT and CDR2 SNEGSKA (reference sequence). This CDR3 reads CSARASSGVGTDTQYF. CDR3 in DNA: TGCAGTGCTAGAGCGAGTAGCGGGGTGGGCACAGATACGCAGTATTTT.

This chain uses TRBV6-2 or TRBV6-3 with TRBJ2-7, with 12 bases matching TRBD2. V lost 6 bases to trimming and J lost 2 bases; unmatched junction nucleotides: 8. This CDR3 is built from 16 residues. CDR1 and CDR2 from the germline V gene are MNHEY and SVGEGT. CDR3 sequence reads: CASRGTRLAGAYEQYF. The CDR3 coding sequence is TGTGCCAGCAGAGGGACCCGACTAGCGGGAGCCTACGAGCAGTACTTC.